The next 14 T cell receptor beta chains were all read from a single sample in a study of cytomegalovirus exposure and HLA in healthy donors. Primers: 60 Vbeta forward and 13 Jbeta reverse. Profiled with immunoSEQ multiplex PCR; TCRdb holds only in-frame clones, not every one. The sample includes about 160,000 clones, about four fifths of them seen just once. What was sequenced was PBMCs. These receptors were obtained from a girl aged 5-17 years in good health and CMV-seropositive.

J is TRBJ2-3 and V is TRBV4-3; 7 bases agree with TRBD2. With V trimmed by 2 bases and J by 2 bases, 4 bases remained unmatched. CDR1 and CDR2 (germline): LGHNA, YSLEER. This CDR3 is built from 15 residues. The CDR3 nucleotides read TGCGCCAGCAGCCAACAGGGAGGGTTCACAGATACGCAGTATTTT. This gives the protein CASSQQGGFTDTQYF.

The chain joins TRBV6-1 to TRBJ1-2; 7 nucleotides line up with TRBD1. Germline loops: CDR1 MNHNS, CDR2 SASEGT. This CDR3 contains 13 residues. Trimming took 7 bases from V and 4 from J; bases not matched to a gene: 6. CDR3 in DNA: TGTGCCAGCATTGGGACAGTCGGCTATGGCTACACCTTC. It specifies CASIGTVGYGYTF.

The V and J genes are TRBV7-8 and TRBJ2-1, with D perhaps matching TRBD2 (6 bases). The germline V and J ends were trimmed by 5 bases and 3 bases, with 8 bases remaining between them. Looked up from germline, CDR1 is SGHVS and CDR2 is FQNEAQ. There are 13 residues in the CDR3. The CDR3, as DNA: TGTGCCAGCAGCCCGACTAGCTACAATGAGCAGTTCTTC. As protein: CASSPTSYNEQFF.

The genes are TRBV11-2 and TRBJ2-1, with a tentative D call TRBD2 (5 bases). This CDR3 is built from 15 residues. From germline, CDR1 is SGHAT and CDR2 FQNNGV. V lost 0 bases, J lost 4 bases, and 10 bases lay in between. CDR3 sequence: CASSLDGLVYNEQFF. CDR3 coding DNA: TGTGCCAGCAGCTTAGATGGACTCGTATACAATGAGCAGTTCTTC.

V and J are TRBV4-3 and TRBJ2-7; 7 nucleotides match TRBD2. J gave up 1 base and V 3 bases, and 12 bases lay outside the gene matches. Germline lookup yields CDR1 LGHNA and CDR2 YSLEER. The length of the CDR3 is 17 residues. This chain's CDR3 is CASSQKMAGDDSYEQYF. DNA of the CDR3: TGCGCCAGCAGCCAGAAAATGGCGGGGGACGATTCCTACGAGCAGTACTTC.

This clone has just a few counts. The genes are TRBV30 and TRBJ2-7; 8 bases fit TRBD2. V trimming: 4 bases; J trimming: 7 bases; junction bases outside the gene matches: 12. There are 14 residues in the CDR3. Germline CDR1 is GTSNPN and CDR2 is SVGIG (reference sequence). The CDR3 reads CAWTGTSDLGEQYF. The CDR3 bases are TGTGCCTGGACCGGGACTAGTGATTTAGGAGAGCAGTACTTC.

The gene calls are TRBV27 and TRBJ2-7; D remains unclear. CDR1 is MNHEY and CDR2 is SMNVEV in the germline V gene (reference sequence). Trimming left V 3 bases short and J 3 bases short, with 9 bases between. The CDR3 is made up of 13 amino acids. CDR3 in amino acids: CASSLSKNYEQYF. For the CDR3, the DNA is TGTGCCAGCAGTTTGAGCAAGAACTACGAGCAGTACTTC.

The chain combines TRBV15 with TRBJ1-5; D is perhaps TRBD1 (6 bases). Germline loops: CDR1 LNHNV, CDR2 YYDKDF (reference sequence). The CDR3 runs to 16 residues. The V end was cut by 1 base, the J end by 5 bases, with 15 bases between. CDR3 DNA sequence: TGTGCCACCAGCAGAGTTGCTGGGGGCAGCGATCAGCCCCAGCATTTT. It encodes CATSRVAGGSDQPQHF. The entire variable domain, with the rest obtained from reference TRBV15 and TRBJ1-5, is as follows: DAMVIQNPRYQVTQFGKPVTLSCSQTLNHNVMYWYQQKSSQAPKLLFHYYDKDFNNEADTPDNFQSRRPNTSFCFLDIRSPGLGDTAMYLCATSRVAGGSDQPQHFGDGTRLSIL.

This clone showed up just a few times. The chain carries TRBV4-1 and TRBJ2-1; no clear D. Deletions cut 0 bases from V and 5 bases from J, with 5 bases between. There are 13 residues in the CDR3. Germline V lookup: CDR1 MGHRA, CDR2 YSYEKL. CDR3 loop: CASSQEWHNEQFF. Here the CDR3 DNA reads TGCGCCAGCAGCCAAGAGTGGCACAATGAGCAGTTCTTC.

The chain links TRBV6-5 to TRBJ1-1; D call uncertain. CDR3 length: 15 amino acids. Germline V CDR1 and CDR2: MNHEY, SVGAGI. The V gene lost 7 bases and the J gene lost 0 bases, with 15 bases spanning the gap. CDR3 loop: CASTSRGHLNTEAFF. CDR3 nucleotide sequence: TGTGCCAGCACCTCCCGTGGGCATCTGAACACTGAAGCTTTCTTT.

The DNA for the CDR3 is TGTGCCAGCAGCGTAGCTGGGGGGTCACCCCTCCACTTT. Translated: CASSVAGGSPLHF. This sequence joins TRBV9 and TRBJ1-6; tentative D call: TRBD1 (5 bases). Germline V gene lookup returns CDR1 SGDLS and CDR2 YYNGEE. Trimming shortened V by 0 bases and J by 10 bases, and 8 bases separated the two germline ends. The CDR3 loop spans 13 amino acids. The full variable domain, its missing parts supplied by reference TRBV9 and TRBJ1-6, is DSGVTQTPKHLITATGQRVTLRCSPRSGDLSVYWYQQSLDQGLQFLIQYYNGEERAKGNILERFSAQQFPDLHSELNLSSLELGDSALYFCASSVAGGSPLHFGNGTRLTVT.

V gene TRBV11-3 combines with J gene TRBJ2-7, with a weak D call TRBD2 (6 bases). Trimming stripped 5 bases from V and 6 bases from J, with 11 bases between. This CDR3 is 12 amino acids long. Germline V gene lookup returns CDR1 SGHNT and CDR2 YENEEA. The CDR3, as DNA: TGTGCCAGCAGCCTCGGGACTGCCGAGCAGTACTTC. Amino acid sequence: CASSLGTAEQYF.

The chain links TRBV5-6 to TRBJ2-1; 12 bases fit TRBD2. V dropped 1 base and J dropped 4; count of bases not matched to a gene: 6. The germline gives CDR1 SGHDT, CDR2 YYEEEE. The CDR3 contains 17 residues. The CDR3 DNA reads as TGTGCCAGCAGCTTGCTTGGACTAGCGGGGAAATACAATGAGCAGTTCTTC. Translating it yields CASSLLGLAGKYNEQFF. The full variable domain, completed using reference TRBV5-6 and TRBJ2-1, is DAGVTQSPTHLIKTRGQQVTLRCSPKSGHDTVSWYQQALGQGPQFIFQYYEEEERQRGNFPDRFSGHQFPNYSSELNVNALLLGDSALYLCASSLLGLAGKYNEQFFGPGTRLTVL.

This clone showed up just a few times. The V call is TRBV7-2, the J call TRBJ2-7, with D hard to call. Germline V lookup: CDR1 SGHTA, CDR2 FQGNSA. This CDR3 contains 13 residues. Trimming removed 6 bases from V and 0 bases from J, with 9 bases in between. CDR3 amino acids: CASSREISYEQYF. CDR3 in DNA: TGTGCCAGCAGTCGTGAGATCTCCTACGAGCAGTACTTC.